These 11 T cell receptor beta chains were sequenced from one sample in a study of T cells in localized non-small cell lung cancer. Sequencing used immunoSEQ multiplex PCR; TCRdb keeps in-frame clones, though not all of them. The repertoire holds 75,000 to 95,000 clones, with roughly 89% as singletons. The input for sequencing was peripheral blood, taken before any cancer treatment. All receptors come from a man aged 40 to 70 with stage I squamous cell lung carcinoma.

The V call is TRBV5-6, the J call TRBJ1-6, with D possibly matching TRBD1 (5 bases). Trimming pared 5 bases from V and 5 bases from J, leaving 14 bases between. The CDR3 has 15 residues. Looked up from germline, CDR1 is SGHDT and CDR2 is YYEEEE. CDR3 sequence reads: CASSWTGGNNSPLHF. As DNA, the CDR3 is TGTGCCAGCAGTTGGACCGGGGGGAATAATTCACCCCTCCACTTT.

A single count supports this clone. The genes are TRBV7-2 and TRBJ2-7; D remains ambiguous. CDR3 length equals 15 residues. V was cut by 1 base and J by 0 bases, with 10 bases left in between. Germline V gives CDR1 SGHTA, CDR2 FQGNSA. The CDR3 region is CASSLVAGSSYEQYF. CDR3 DNA sequence: TGTGCCAGCAGCTTAGTGGCCGGTAGCTCCTACGAGCAGTACTTC.

The chain uses TRBV4-1 and TRBJ2-1; the match to TRBD1 covers 11 bases. Germline V gene lookup returns CDR1 MGHRA and CDR2 YSYEKL. J lost 7 bases, V lost 4 bases, and 12 bases had no gene match. The CDR3 length is 17 residues. The CDR3 sequence is CASSRIHPGQGGNEQFF. The CDR3 DNA reads as TGCGCCAGCAGCCGCATTCATCCGGGACAGGGGGGGAATGAGCAGTTCTTC.

This rearrangement joins TRBV5-5 to TRBJ1-2, with D possibly being TRBD1 (6 bases). Germline CDR1 reads SGHKS; CDR2 reads YYEKEE (reference sequence). This CDR3 comprises 13 residues. The V gene lost 2 bases and the J gene lost 6 bases, with 11 bases spanning the gap. The chain's CDR3 is CASSLNRVDGYTF. Written as DNA, the CDR3 is TGTGCCAGCAGCTTAAACAGGGTCGATGGCTACACCTTC.

V usage is TRBV19 and J usage is TRBJ1-5, with a weak D call TRBD1 (5 bases). This CDR3 contains 15 residues. Germline values: CDR1 LNHDA, CDR2 SQIVND (reference sequence). V lost 5 bases, J lost 4 bases, and 15 bases lay in between. CDR3 DNA: TGTGCCAGTAGTTCCCACCAGGGAAGGAATCAGCCCCAGCATTTT. Translating it yields CASSSHQGRNQPQHF. The whole variable domain, filled in from reference TRBV19 and TRBJ1-5, reads DGGITQSPKYLFRKEGQNVTLSCEQNLNHDAMYWYRQDPGQGLRLIYYSQIVNDFQKGDIAEGYSVSREKKESFPLTVTSAQKNPTAFYLCASSSHQGRNQPQHFGDGTRLSIL.

This sequence joins TRBV5-4 and TRBJ2-7; 8 bases line up with TRBD1. V shed 4 bases, J shed 2 bases, and the junction held 8 bases outside the gene matches. The CDR3 runs to 15 residues. Looked up from germline, CDR1 is SGHNT and CDR2 is YYREEE (reference sequence). CDR3: CASSPSGTGTYEQYF. DNA of the CDR3: TGTGCCAGCAGCCCAAGTGGGACAGGAACCTACGAGCAGTACTTC. Full variable domain (remainder filled in from reference TRBV5-4 and TRBJ2-7): ETGVTQSPTHLIKTRGQQVTLRCSSQSGHNTVSWYQQALGQGPQFIFQYYREEENGRGNFPPRFSGLQFPNYSSELNVNALELDDSALYLCASSPSGTGTYEQYFGPGTRLTVT.

DNA of the CDR3: TGTGCCAGCAGTCCCTTGGACGGTACTAACTATGGCTACACCTTC. This gives the protein CASSPLDGTNYGYTF. V usage is TRBV28 and J usage is TRBJ1-2; D is ambiguous. This CDR3 region has 15 residues. Deletions cut 5 bases from V and 0 bases from J, with 13 bases between. Germline V gene sequence: CDR1 MDHEN, CDR2 SYDVKM.

This chain joins TRBV4-1 and TRBJ1-5, with no clear D. The length of the CDR3 is 15 residues. V lost 0 bases and J lost 3, with 9 bases in between. Germline V gives CDR1 MGHRA, CDR2 YSYEKL. CDR3 sequence: CASSQEAGLNQPQHF. CDR3 coding DNA: TGCGCCAGCAGCCAAGAGGCAGGCCTCAATCAGCCCCAGCATTTT.

This CDR3 reads CASSLDRTDTQYF. CDR3 nucleotide sequence: TGTGCCAGCAGCTTGGACAGGACAGATACGCAGTATTTT. The rearrangement links TRBV5-6 to TRBJ2-3; TRBD1 might be the D (5 bases). The CDR3 spans 13 residues. Per the germline V gene, CDR1 is SGHDT and CDR2 is YYEEEE. Trimming took off 0 bases at V and 3 bases at J, with 5 bases between the two ends.

The chain employs TRBV5-1 and TRBJ2-2, with 9 bases lining up with TRBD1. CDR3 length: 15 amino acids. J gave up 5 bases and V 4 bases, and 6 bases lay outside the gene matches. In germline, CDR1 is SGHRS, CDR2 YFSETQ. In nucleotides, the CDR3 is TGCGCCAGCAGCGTGGGACAGGGTATAACCGGGGAGCTGTTTTTT. This sequence encodes CASSVGQGITGELFF.

The CDR3: CASSQDQGANTEAFF. Written as DNA, the CDR3 is TGCGCCAGCAGCCAAGATCAGGGGGCGAACACTGAAGCTTTCTTT. The gene calls are TRBV4-3 and TRBJ1-1, with TRBD1 matching over 8 bases. The V and J ends lost 0 bases and 1 base, in that order; junction bases with no gene match: 1. The CDR3 sequence is 15 residues long. Germline loops: CDR1 LGHNA, CDR2 YSLEER.